Below are 13 T cell receptor beta chains sequenced from a single sample in a study of OX40 agonist ivuxolimab in advanced cancers. TCRdb keeps only in-frame clones here, not all; method: immunoSEQ multiplex PCR. The sample holds more than 45,000 clones, nearly 95% seen once. The input for sequencing was CD4+ or CD8+ T cells sorted from blood, taken in a trial of the OX40 agonist ivuxolimab. These receptors came from an adult with an advanced solid tumor such as melanoma, head and neck, liver or kidney cancer.

This chain joins TRBV4-1 and TRBJ1-1; D call uncertain. CDR3 size: 13 residues. V lost 0 bases and J 5 bases, leaving 7 bases between the germline ends. Per germline, CDR1 MGHRA and CDR2 YSYEKL. The CDR3 reads CASSQDGETEAFF. CDR3 nucleotide sequence: TGCGCCAGCAGCCAAGACGGGGAGACTGAAGCTTTCTTT.

The chain uses TRBV13 and TRBJ2-3, with D hard to call. The CDR3 loop spans 15 amino acids. V was cut by 5 bases and J by 0 bases, with 12 bases left in between. CDR1 is PRHDT, CDR2 FYEKMQ, per germline (reference sequence). For the CDR3, the DNA is TGTGCCAGCAGCACACAAGAGGCGAGCACAGATACGCAGTATTTT. Translating it yields CASSTQEASTDTQYF.

V usage is TRBV19 and J usage is TRBJ1-1; no clear D. The germline V gene encodes CDR1 LNHDA and CDR2 SQIVND (reference sequence). V was clipped by 9 bases and J by 6 bases, with 20 bases between them. The CDR3 sequence is 14 residues long. The CDR3 DNA reads as TGTGCCAGCGTAACCGGGGAAAGGGCGGCTGAAGCTTTCTTT. Its protein product is CASVTGERAAEAFF.

The sample holds one count of this clone. V is TRBV19 and J is TRBJ2-7; no clear D gene. V dropped 1 base and J dropped 3 bases, with 7 bases sitting between them. Germline assignment: CDR1 LNHDA and CDR2 SQIVND (reference sequence). The CDR3 length is 13 residues. In DNA, the CDR3 is TGTGCCAGTAGTATAGCCAGCAGCTACGAGCAGTACTTC. Translating gives CASSIASSYEQYF.

This clone was counted a single time. J is TRBJ2-7 and V is TRBV5-8; 9 bases fit TRBD1. The germline gives CDR1 SGHTS, CDR2 YDEGEE. V was pared by 4 bases and J by 1 base, with 9 bases of the junction left unmatched. This CDR3 has 16 residues. CDR3 protein: CASSPGQGLPSYEQYV. CDR3 sequence (DNA): TGTGCCAGCAGCCCGGGACAGGGACTACCTTCCTACGAGCAGTACGTC.

This chain connects TRBV5-1 to TRBJ2-2; no clear D. Trimming cost V 4 bases and J 6 bases, with 10 bases left between them. This CDR3 has 13 amino acids. CDR1 and CDR2 from the germline V gene are SGHRS and YFSETQ. Written as DNA, the CDR3 is TGCGCCAGCAGCAGTGAGATTCCCGGGGAGCTGTTTTTT. Its protein product is CASSSEIPGELFF. Full variable domain (missing parts from reference TRBV5-1 and TRBJ2-2): KAGVTQTPRYLIKTRGQQVTLSCSPISGHRSVSWYQQTPGQGLQFLFEYFSETQRNKGNFPGRFSGRQFSNSRSEMNVSTLELGDSALYLCASSSEIPGELFFGEGSRLTVL.

The chain combines TRBV7-8 with TRBJ1-5; weak D call: TRBD1 (5 bases). The germline gives CDR1 SGHVS, CDR2 FQNEAQ. V was shortened by 4 bases and J by 6 bases, with 13 bases between the two germline ends. CDR3 length: 14 residues. CDR3 DNA sequence: TGTGCCAGCAGCTCGATAGGGGAAGGTCAGCCCCAGCATTTT. It encodes CASSSIGEGQPQHF. Complete variable domain (other parts from reference TRBV7-8 and TRBJ1-5): GAGVSQSPRYKVAKRGQDVALRCDPISGHVSLFWYQQALGQGPEFLTYFQNEAQLDKSGLPSDRFFAERPEGSVSTLKIQRTQQEDSAVYLCASSSIGEGQPQHFGDGTRLSIL.

J is TRBJ1-2 and V is TRBV6-5; no clear D gene. This CDR3 contains 12 residues. CDR1 and CDR2 from the germline V gene are MNHEY and SVGAGI. The ends were cut back, 6 bases at V and 8 bases at J, with 13 bases in the middle. The CDR3 is CASSAGGWGYTF. For the CDR3, the DNA is TGTGCCAGCAGCGCCGGCGGCTGGGGCTACACCTTC.

The chain recombines TRBV19 with TRBJ2-2; 8 bases are shared with TRBD1. The CDR3 runs 14 residues. Germline CDR1 reads LNHDA; CDR2 reads SQIVND (reference sequence). J lost 6 bases, V lost 6 bases, and 6 bases had no gene match. In DNA, the CDR3 is TGTGCCAGTAGCCCAAGGACAGGGTCCGGGGAGCTGTTTTTT. Its protein product is CASSPRTGSGELFF.

The chain combines TRBV19 with TRBJ1-5; possible D gene TRBD1, 5 bases. The CDR3 contains 18 residues. Trimming removed 0 bases at V and 3 bases at J, with 18 bases between. Germline assignment: CDR1 LNHDA and CDR2 SQIVND (reference sequence). The CDR3 protein is CASSIDHQVRAVNQPQHF. The CDR3 region has the DNA TGTGCCAGTAGTATAGATCATCAGGTCAGGGCAGTCAATCAGCCCCAGCATTTT. Drawing the rest from reference TRBV19 and TRBJ1-5, the complete variable domain is DGGITQSPKYLFRKEGQNVTLSCEQNLNHDAMYWYRQDPGQGLRLIYYSQIVNDFQKGDIAEGYSVSREKKESFPLTVTSAQKNPTAFYLCASSIDHQVRAVNQPQHFGDGTRLSIL.

The CDR3 sequence: CASGGASYNEQFF. The DNA for the CDR3 is TGTGCCAGTGGGGGGGCCAGCTACAATGAGCAGTTCTTC. The V and J genes are TRBV2 and TRBJ2-1; tentatively, D is TRBD2 (7 bases). The V gene lost 9 bases and the J gene lost 3 bases, with 12 bases spanning the gap. CDR1 SNHLY and CDR2 FYNNEI come from the germline V gene. The CDR3 has 13 residues.

This chain joins TRBV11-2 and TRBJ2-5; D possibly corresponds to TRBD2 (6 bases). The CDR3 covers 15 residues. Germline assignment: CDR1 SGHAT and CDR2 FQNNGV. V was cut by 3 bases and J by 2 bases, with 13 bases left in between. CDR3 sequence: CASSFYPGEQETQYF. The CDR3 bases are TGTGCCAGCAGCTTTTATCCGGGGGAACAAGAGACCCAGTACTTC.

This clone came up a few times. V gene TRBV2 combines with J gene TRBJ1-2; D is unresolved. Germline V lookup: CDR1 SNHLY, CDR2 FYNNEI. CDR3 length: 13 amino acids. V lost 2 bases and J lost 4, with 8 bases in between. CDR3 nucleotides: TGTGCCAGCAGTGAAAAGGACGGCTATGGCTACACCTTC. Residues: CASSEKDGYGYTF.